This T cell receptor beta chain is drawn from a study of T-cell reconstitution after alpha-beta-depleted transplantation in children. Study observations and caveats: The authors attributed T-cell counts and diversity one year after transplant mostly to newly produced T cells. Reports say that about two months after transplant, the alpha-beta T cells came out of several hundred graft clones that had expanded. Recipient T cells and thymic progenitors that survived were the source of the high TCRbeta diversity seen at day 60 in some patients.

Germline values: CDR1 SGHTS, CDR2 YDEGEE. The CDR3 is 13 amino acids. This clonotype was observed a handful of times. What it binds is unknown. One end of the junction is discordant with germline, which a read error may explain. Construction of the TCRbeta library involved unique molecular identifiers. Using its own MiXCR run on the PCR reads, TCRdb lists one record per CDR3 protein. The top ten clones hold approximately 30% of a sample with hundreds of thousands of distinct CDR3 sequences, roughly 11% of them seen once. The J gene is TRBJ2-7, the V gene TRBV5-8; 12 bases match TRBD2. The sequence derives from a child less than two years old with acute myeloid leukemia, due to receive a stem cell transplant. The starting material was PBMCs, obtained before TCRalphabeta/CD19-depleted stem cell transplant. CDR3 in DNA: TGTGCCGGGGGACTAGCGGGTTCCTACGGGCAGTACTTC. Its translation is CAGGLAGSYGQYF.